This passage covers 2 T cell receptor beta chains from one sample sequenced in a study of T cells in Graves' hyperthyroidism and ophthalmopathy. Amplification targeted TCR beta CDR3 regions from RNA transcripts. RT-PCR in the first round (using the HTBI primer set) targeted the TCR CDR3. TCRdb re-derived calls from the multiplex PCR reads in MiXCR, one entry per CDR3 protein. The repertoire includes hundreds of thousands of distinct CDR3 sequences, about 14% of them detected once, and roughly 10% sits in the top ten. The specimen was blood. The source of these receptors is a woman aged 18-29 years with Graves' hyperthyroidism.

J is TRBJ2-6 and V is TRBV6-2 or TRBV6-3, with 8 bases lining up with TRBD1. CDR3 length equals 16 residues. Germline trimming cut 5 bases from V and 4 bases from J; bases unmatched to any gene: 7. From germline, CDR1 is MNHEY and CDR2 SVGEGT. CDR3 amino acids: CASSPQGASGANVLTF. For the CDR3, the DNA is TGTGCCAGCAGTCCCCAGGGGGCGTCGGGGGCCAACGTCCTGACTTTC.

The CDR3 coding sequence is TGTGCCAGCAGTGGTGGGAACAAAAACATTCAGTACTTC. As protein: CASSGGNKNIQYF. This chain connects TRBV2 to TRBJ2-4; the D is unclear. The length of the CDR3 is 13 residues. Per germline, CDR1 SNHLY and CDR2 FYNNEI. Trimming cost V 4 bases and J 3 bases, with 7 bases left between them.